This TCR beta chain is from a study of PD-1 blockade in classical Hodgkin lymphoma. CDR1 and CDR2 (germline): SGDLS, YYNGEE. The germline V and J ends were trimmed by 0 bases and 9 bases, with 16 bases remaining between them. The CDR3 runs 15 residues. Brentuximab vedotin exposure varied, and every patient relapsed after autologous stem cell transplantation. Here immunoSEQ multiplex PCR was the method, and the copy in TCRdb shows in-frame clones only, minus some. The sample has tens of thousands of clones; under 75% are singletons. The material was peripheral blood mononuclear cells (PBMCs), obtained before the second cycle of nivolumab. V and J are TRBV9 and TRBJ2-1; no firm D call. The TCR sequence derives from a human donor with classical Hodgkin lymphoma. CDR3 nucleotide sequence: TGTGCCAGCAGCGTAGATGTTAGCCTGCATTCTGAGCAGTTCTTC. The encoded protein is CASSVDVSLHSEQFF.